This T cell receptor (beta chain) was profiled in a study of blood T cell repertoires in COVID-19. Original analysis: Cell counts per sample came from amplifying reference gene primers. TCRdb keeps only in-frame clones here, not all; method: immunoSEQ multiplex PCR. That table gives V, J and clone size, and the DNA gave D and trimming. The table lists 180,000 or so clones, about 78% of them singletons, with approximately 9% in the top ten. V was trimmed by 1 base and J by 6 bases, leaving 19 bases between them. The CDR3 is made up of 17 amino acids. Germline CDR1 SGHAT, CDR2 FQNNGV. Sequencing used peripheral blood. This rearrangement joins TRBV11-2 to TRBJ1-5; weak D call: TRBD1 (6 bases). The source of this sequence is a woman aged 45-65 years with active or convalescent COVID-19. Here the CDR3 DNA reads TGTGCCAGCAGCTTAGGTCTTTCGGGGGGCTCTATTCAGCCCCAGCATTTT. Translating gives CASSLGLSGGSIQPQHF.